This T cell receptor (beta chain) came from a study of response to subunit inactivated influenza vaccine. Trimming shortened V by 1 base and J by 6 bases, and 18 bases separated the two germline ends. The CDR3 is 16 amino acids. Germline-derived CDR1 and CDR2 are MGHRA and YSYEKL. MiXCR was run by TCRdb on the RT-PCR reads, yielding one entry per CDR3 protein. Of some 570,000 distinct CDR3 sequences in the sample, over 9% were seen once. The data also belong to a second study, concerning T cells expressing NK-cell markers. As that study records: With UMIs, 5'RACE template switching was used to make TCR beta cDNA. Of CD8+ T cells, 1.0-7.0% belonged to dominant NKG2C+ clonotypes in roughly 6 donors.

The sample consisted of PBMCs from blood, taken on the day of vaccination. The sequence was collected from a middle-aged man who received an inactivated influenza vaccine. This chain connects TRBV4-1 to TRBJ1-2; possible D gene TRBD1, 6 bases. The CDR3 sequence: CASSQGGGAVINGYTF. The CDR3 DNA reads TGCGCCAGCAGCCAAGGAGGGGGGGCGGTAATCAATGGCTACACCTTC.